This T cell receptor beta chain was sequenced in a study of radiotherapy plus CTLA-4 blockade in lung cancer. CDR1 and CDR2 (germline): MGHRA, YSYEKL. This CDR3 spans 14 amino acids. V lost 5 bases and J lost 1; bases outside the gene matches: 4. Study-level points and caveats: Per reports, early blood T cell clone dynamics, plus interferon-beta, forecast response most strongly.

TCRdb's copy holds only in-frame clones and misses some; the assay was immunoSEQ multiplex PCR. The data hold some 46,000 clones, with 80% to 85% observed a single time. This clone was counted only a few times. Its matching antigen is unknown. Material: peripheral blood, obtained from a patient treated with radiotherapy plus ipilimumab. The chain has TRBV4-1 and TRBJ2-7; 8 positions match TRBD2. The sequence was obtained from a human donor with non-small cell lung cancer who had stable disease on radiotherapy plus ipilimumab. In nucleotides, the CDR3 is TGCGCCAGCAGCTTGACTAGCGTTTCCTACGAGCAGTACTTC. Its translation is CASSLTSVSYEQYF.